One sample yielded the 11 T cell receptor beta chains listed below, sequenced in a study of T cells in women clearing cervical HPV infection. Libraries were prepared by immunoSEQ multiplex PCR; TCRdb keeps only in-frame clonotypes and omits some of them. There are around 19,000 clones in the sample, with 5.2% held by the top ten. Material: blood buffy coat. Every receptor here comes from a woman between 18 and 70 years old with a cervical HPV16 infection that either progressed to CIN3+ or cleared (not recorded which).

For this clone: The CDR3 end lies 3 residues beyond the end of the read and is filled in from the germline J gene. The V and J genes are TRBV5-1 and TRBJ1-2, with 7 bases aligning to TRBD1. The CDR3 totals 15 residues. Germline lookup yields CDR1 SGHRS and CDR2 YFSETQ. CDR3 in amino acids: CASSLGQGGTDTYTF. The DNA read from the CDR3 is TGCGCCAGCAGCTTGGGACAGGGAGGCACAGATACC.

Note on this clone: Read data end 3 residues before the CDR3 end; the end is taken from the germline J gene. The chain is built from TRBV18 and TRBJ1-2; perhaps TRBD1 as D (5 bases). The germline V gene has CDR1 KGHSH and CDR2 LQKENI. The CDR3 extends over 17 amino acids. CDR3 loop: CASSPGRAGSGGDTYTF. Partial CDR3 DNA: TGTGCCAGCTCACCAGGTAGAGCGGGGAGCGGGGGAGATACC.

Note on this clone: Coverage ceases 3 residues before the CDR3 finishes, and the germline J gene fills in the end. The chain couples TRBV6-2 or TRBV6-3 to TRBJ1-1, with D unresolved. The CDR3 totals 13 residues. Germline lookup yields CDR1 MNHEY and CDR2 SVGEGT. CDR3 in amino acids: CASSYNDRGGAFF. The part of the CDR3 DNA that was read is TGTGCCAGCAGTTATAATGACCGGGGAGGC.

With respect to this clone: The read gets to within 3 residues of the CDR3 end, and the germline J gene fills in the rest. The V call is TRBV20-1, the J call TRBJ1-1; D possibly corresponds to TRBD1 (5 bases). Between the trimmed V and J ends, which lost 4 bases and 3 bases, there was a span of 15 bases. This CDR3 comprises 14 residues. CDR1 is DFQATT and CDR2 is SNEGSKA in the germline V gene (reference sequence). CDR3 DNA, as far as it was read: TGCAGTGCTACTAAGGGAGGGGCCGACACTGAA. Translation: CSATKGGADTE. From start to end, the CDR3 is CSATKGGADTEAFF.

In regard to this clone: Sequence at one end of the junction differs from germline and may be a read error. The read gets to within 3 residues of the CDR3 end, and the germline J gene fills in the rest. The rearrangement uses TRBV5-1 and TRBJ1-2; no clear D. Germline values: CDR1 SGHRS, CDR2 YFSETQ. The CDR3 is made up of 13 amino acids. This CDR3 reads CASRLEPNYGYTF. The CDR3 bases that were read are TGCGCCAGCAGATTGGAGCCTAACTATGGC.

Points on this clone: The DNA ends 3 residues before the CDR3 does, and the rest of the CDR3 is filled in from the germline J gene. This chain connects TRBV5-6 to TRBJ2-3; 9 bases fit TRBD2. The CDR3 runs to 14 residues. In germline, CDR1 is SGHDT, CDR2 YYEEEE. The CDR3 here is CASSSGLAEETQYF. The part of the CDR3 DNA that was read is TGTGCCAGCAGCTCGGGACTAGCAGAAGAGACG.

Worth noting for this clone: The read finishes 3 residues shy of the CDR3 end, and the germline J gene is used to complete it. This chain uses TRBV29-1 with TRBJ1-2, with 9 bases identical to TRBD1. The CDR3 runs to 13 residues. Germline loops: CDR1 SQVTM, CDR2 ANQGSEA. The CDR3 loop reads CSVEPGQGKGYTF. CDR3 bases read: TGCAGCGTTGAACCCGGACAGGGGAAAGGC.

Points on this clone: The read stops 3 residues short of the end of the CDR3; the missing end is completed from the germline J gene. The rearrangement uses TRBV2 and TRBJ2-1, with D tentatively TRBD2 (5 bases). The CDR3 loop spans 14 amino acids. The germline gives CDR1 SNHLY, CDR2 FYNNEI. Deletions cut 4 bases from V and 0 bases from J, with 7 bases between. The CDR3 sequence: CASSAGGSYNEQFF. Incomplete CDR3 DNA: TGTGCCAGCAGTGCAGGAGGCTCCTACAATGAG.

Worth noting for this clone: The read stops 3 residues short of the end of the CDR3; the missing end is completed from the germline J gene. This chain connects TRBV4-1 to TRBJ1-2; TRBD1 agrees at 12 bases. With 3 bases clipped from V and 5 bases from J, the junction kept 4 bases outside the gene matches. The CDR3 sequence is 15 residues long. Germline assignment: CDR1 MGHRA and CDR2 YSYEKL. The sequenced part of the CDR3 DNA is TGCGCCAGCAGCCAGGGACAGGGGGCTCGATATGGC. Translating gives CASSQGQGARYG. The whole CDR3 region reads CASSQGQGARYGYTF.

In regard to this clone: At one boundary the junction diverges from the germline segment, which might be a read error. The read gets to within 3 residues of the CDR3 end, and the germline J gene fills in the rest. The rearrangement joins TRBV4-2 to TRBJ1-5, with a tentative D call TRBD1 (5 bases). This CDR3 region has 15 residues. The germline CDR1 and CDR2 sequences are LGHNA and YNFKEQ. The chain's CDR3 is CASSHNDSPGQPQHF. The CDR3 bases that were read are TGCGCCAGCAGCCACAATGACAGTCCAGGTCAGCCC.

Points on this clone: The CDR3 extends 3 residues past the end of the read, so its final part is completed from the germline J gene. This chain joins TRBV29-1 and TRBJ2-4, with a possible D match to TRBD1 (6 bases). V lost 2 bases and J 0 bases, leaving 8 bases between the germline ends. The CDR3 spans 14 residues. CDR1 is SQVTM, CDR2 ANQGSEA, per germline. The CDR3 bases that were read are TGCAGCGTTGAAACAGGGTCAGCCAAAAACATT. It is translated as CSVETGSAKNI. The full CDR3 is CSVETGSAKNIQYF.